This T cell receptor (beta chain) was obtained from a study of T cells after yellow fever vaccination. General study findings and limits: Repertoires obtained by FACS sorting could include abundant clonotypes that entered as contaminants from the bulk population.

With regard to this clonotype: What it binds is unknown. One end of the junction is discordant with germline, which a read error may explain.

CDR3 length equals 13 residues. Germline V gives CDR1 SGHAT, CDR2 FQNNGV. TCRdb ran MiXCR on the 5' RACE reads and lists one entry per CDR3 protein. The table lists hundreds of thousands of distinct CDR3 sequences, around 8.6% of them singletons. The sequence was collected from a man aged 18 to 29 who received the YFV17D yellow fever vaccine. The starting material was CD4+ T cells sorted from PBMCs, obtained 5 days after the yellow fever booster vaccination. The V and J genes are TRBV11-2 and TRBJ2-3; the match to TRBD2 covers 7 bases. The CDR3 is CASSLNLETSYDF. The DNA for the CDR3 is TGTGCCAGCAGCTTAAATCTAGAGACTAGCTACGATTTT.